The next 15 T cell receptor beta chains were all read from a single sample in a study of shared clonotypes between healthy human individuals (dated by TCRdb to about 2020). Libraries were constructed by the immunoSEQ multiplex PCR assay. TCRdb took this table from immuneACCESS and kept in-frame rearrangements with V and J called. Such tables lack part of the clones; where checked against another copy, unresolved V genes explain under half of the gap, and the rest is unexplained. A total of 2 million to 2.5 million clones appear in this sample, about 94% of them only once. The top ten clones comprise 0.1% to 0.15% of the sample. Material for sequencing was naive CD4+ T cells sorted from blood. The sample's cell subset or site label, decoded: CD45RA+ positively selected. The receptors were gathered from a man younger than 35 in good health.

This chain connects TRBV28 to TRBJ1-2; D unresolved. Germline CDR1 is MDHEN and CDR2 is SYDVKM. This CDR3 contains 12 residues. Deletions cut 2 bases from V and 5 bases from J, with 6 bases between. CDR3 sequence: CASSLPEYGYTF. Written as DNA, the CDR3 is TGTGCCAGCAGTTTACCCGAGTATGGCTACACCTTC.

The chain links TRBV6-1 to TRBJ1-1; TRBD1 aligns across 10 bases. The CDR3 totals 15 residues. Looked up from germline, CDR1 is MNHNS and CDR2 is SASEGT. Trimming at V came to 3 bases and at J to 5 bases, leaving 6 bases not matched to a gene. The CDR3 loop is CASSDRGTGETEAFF. The CDR3 nucleotides are TGTGCCAGCAGTGATCGAGGGACAGGGGAAACTGAAGCTTTCTTT.

This sequence joins TRBV29-1 and TRBJ1-2; 12 bases agree with TRBD1. This CDR3 is 15 amino acids long. Germline CDR1 reads SQVTM; CDR2 reads ANQGSEA. V trimming: 6 bases; J trimming: 4 bases; junction bases outside the gene matches: 9. CDR3 DNA: TGCAGCGTGGTTGCCGGGACAGGGGGCGGCTATGGCTACACCTTC. It codes for CSVVAGTGGGYGYTF.

The V call is TRBV30, the J call TRBJ2-6, with TRBD2 identical over 8 bases. After removal of 6 bases from V and 1 base from J, the junction contained 8 bases not matched to a gene. The CDR3 consists of 16 residues. The V gene's germline CDR1 is GTSNPN and CDR2 SVGIG (reference sequence). This chain's CDR3 is CACITSGDSGANVLTF. DNA for the CDR3: TGTGCCTGTATAACTAGCGGAGATTCTGGGGCCAACGTCCTGACTTTC.

V gene TRBV5-5 combines with J gene TRBJ1-6, with 8 nucleotides matching TRBD1. Germline assignment: CDR1 SGHKS and CDR2 YYEKEE (reference sequence). The junction had 8 bases not matched to a gene; V was cut back by 2 bases and J by 10 bases. The CDR3 has 15 residues. The CDR3 reads CASSLLQGVGSPLHF. The CDR3 DNA reads as TGTGCCAGCAGCTTACTACAGGGGGTGGGATCACCCCTCCACTTT.

V and J are TRBV30 and TRBJ2-2, with D perhaps TRBD1 (6 bases). The length of the CDR3 is 14 residues. Germline V gives CDR1 GTSNPN, CDR2 SVGIG (reference sequence). V was shortened by 2 bases and J by 0 bases, with 7 bases between the two germline ends. The CDR3 is CAWSTGSNTGELFF. The CDR3 region has the DNA TGTGCCTGGAGTACAGGGTCGAACACCGGGGAGCTGTTTTTT.

This rearrangement joins TRBV5-4 to TRBJ2-3; D not resolved. Germline values: CDR1 SGHNT, CDR2 YYREEE (reference sequence). Trimming took 5 bases from V and 6 from J, leaving 10 bases between them. CDR3 size: 12 residues. The CDR3 bases are TGTGCCAGCAGTAGACCCGGGGATACGCAGTATTTT. Amino acids: CASSRPGDTQYF.

In its sample, this clone was seen a few times. The chain is built from TRBV4-1 and TRBJ1-6; 8 bases match TRBD1. Germline assignment: CDR1 MGHRA and CDR2 YSYEKL. V gave up 0 bases and J gave up 9 bases; unmatched junction bases: 4. The CDR3 covers 15 residues. CDR3 residues: CASSQEGTGSSPLHF. The CDR3 DNA reads as TGCGCCAGCAGCCAAGAAGGGACAGGATCTTCACCCCTCCACTTT.

This chain joins TRBV21-1 and TRBJ2-7; the DNA was not used to check the table's D call, TRBD1. TRBV21-1 is marked as a pseudogene. The CDR3 covers 13 residues. CDR3 residues: CASSSTGGSEQYF. Here the CDR3 DNA reads TGTGCCAGCAGTTCGACAGGGGGGAGCGAGCAGTACTTC.

The chain has TRBV27 and TRBJ2-2; 7 bases fit TRBD1. The CDR3 runs to 14 residues. CDR1 is MNHEY and CDR2 is SMNVEV in the germline V gene (reference sequence). The junction had 7 bases not matched to a gene; V was cut back by 8 bases and J by 4 bases. The CDR3 DNA reads TGTGCCAGCGTTCCGGGACAGCTCACCGGGGAGCTGTTTTTT. Translated: CASVPGQLTGELFF.

This clone was observed once. The chain couples TRBV4-1 to TRBJ2-1, with unresolved D. The germline V gene encodes CDR1 MGHRA and CDR2 YSYEKL. This CDR3 spans 16 amino acids. The V and J ends lost 3 bases and 0 bases respectively, with 12 bases between them. This chain's CDR3 is CASSQPLASSYNEQFF. In nucleotides, the CDR3 is TGCGCCAGCAGCCAGCCTTTGGCCAGCTCCTACAATGAGCAGTTCTTC.

This chain uses TRBV18 with TRBJ1-4, with D uncertain. The germline CDR1 and CDR2 sequences are KGHSH and LQKENI. The CDR3 loop spans 15 amino acids. V was shortened by 9 bases and J by 6 bases, with 20 bases between the two germline ends. The CDR3 bases are TGTGCCAGGCTCACCTTTGGCGGTAAGGATGAAAAACTGTTTTTT. Protein product: CARLTFGGKDEKLFF.

This clone was picked up one time. The chain combines TRBV5-6 with TRBJ2-7; no clear D. Between the trimmed V and J ends, which lost 2 bases and 5 bases, there was a span of 5 bases. The V gene's germline CDR1 is SGHDT and CDR2 YYEEEE. The CDR3 runs to 11 residues. CDR3 bases: TGTGCCAGCAGCTTCATTAACGAGCAGTACTTC. Amino acids: CASSFINEQYF.

The chain couples TRBV6-1 to TRBJ1-6; 7 bases fit TRBD1. From germline, CDR1 is MNHNS and CDR2 SASEGT. CDR3 size: 15 residues. The ends lost 5 bases at V and 5 bases at J; junction bases unmatched: 6. In DNA, the CDR3 is TGTGCCAGCAGTAGACAGGGATTAAATAATTCACCCCTCCACTTT. Translation gives CASSRQGLNNSPLHF.

The V gene is TRBV27, the J gene TRBJ2-3; a weak D match, TRBD2 (5 bases). V lost 7 bases to trimming and J lost 1 base, with 18 bases between them. The CDR3 runs 16 residues. Germline V lookup: CDR1 MNHEY, CDR2 SMNVEV (reference sequence). CDR3 DNA sequence: TGTGCCAGCACCTCCTCCGGACTCGGGCGCACAGATACGCAGTATTTT. Amino acid sequence: CASTSSGLGRTDTQYF.